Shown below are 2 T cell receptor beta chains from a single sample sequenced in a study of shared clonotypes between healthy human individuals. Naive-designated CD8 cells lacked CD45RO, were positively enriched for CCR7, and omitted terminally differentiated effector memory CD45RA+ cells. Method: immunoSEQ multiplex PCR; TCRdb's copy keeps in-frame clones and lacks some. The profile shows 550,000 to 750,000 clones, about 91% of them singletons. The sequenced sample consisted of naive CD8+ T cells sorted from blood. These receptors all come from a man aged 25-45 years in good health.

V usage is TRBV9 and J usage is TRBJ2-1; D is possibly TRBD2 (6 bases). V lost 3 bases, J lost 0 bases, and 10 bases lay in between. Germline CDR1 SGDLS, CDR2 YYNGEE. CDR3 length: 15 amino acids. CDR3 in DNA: TGTGCCAGCAGCGGAGGGAGGAGCTCCTACAATGAGCAGTTCTTC. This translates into CASSGGRSSYNEQFF.

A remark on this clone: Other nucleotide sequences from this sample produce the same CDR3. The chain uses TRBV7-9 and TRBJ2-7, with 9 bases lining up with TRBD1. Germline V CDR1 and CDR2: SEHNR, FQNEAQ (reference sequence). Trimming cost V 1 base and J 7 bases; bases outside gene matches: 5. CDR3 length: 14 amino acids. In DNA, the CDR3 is TGTGCCAGCAGCTTAGGAGGGACAGGGTATGAGCAGTACTTC. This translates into CASSLGGTGYEQYF.